This T cell receptor beta chain was sequenced during a study of blood T cell repertoires in COVID-19. Study-level information: Samples came from the United States, Italy and Spain, spanning acute and convalescent COVID-19.

The protocol was immunoSEQ multiplex PCR, while the TCRdb copy is restricted to in-frame clones and leaves out a portion. The sample has about 370,000 clones, 80% to 90% seen once. Ages ranged from about 18 to 89 years, with residence in 20 to 30 US areas. Each participant's cohort was designated according to participant-reported clinical history. Before being deemed recovered, Cohort 3 donors had two negative PCRs, clearance, or symptom resolution. From germline, CDR1 is LNHDA and CDR2 SQIVND (reference sequence). This CDR3 contains 14 residues. V lost 8 bases, J lost 5 bases, and 8 bases stayed unmatched.

Sequenced sample: PBMCs or T cells enriched from blood (not recorded which). J is TRBJ1-2 and V is TRBV19; 10 bases map to TRBD1. The TCR sequence derives from a young man who had recovered from COVID-19. CDR3 loop: CASSDRGRPYGYTF. CDR3 DNA sequence: TGTGCCAGTTCAGACAGGGGGCGACCTTATGGCTACACCTTC.